This T cell receptor (beta chain) was retrieved from a study of molecular identifiers for immune sequencing clone quantification. General observations from the study: Over 99% of effector molecules, but under 1% in naive cells, were held by clones with more than 20 RNA copies.

This clonotype was counted ten times or more. What it binds is not known. The use of previously described methods and listed TCR primers produced the bulk TCR libraries. MiXCR, run by TCRdb on the PCR reads, gives a single entry per CDR3 protein. The table records roughly 97,000 distinct CDR3 sequences, approximately 24% of them present only once. V lost 0 bases and J 3 bases, leaving 11 bases between the germline ends. Looked up from germline, CDR1 is DFQATT and CDR2 is SNEGSKA (reference sequence). The CDR3 sequence is 15 residues long. The specimen sequenced was naive CD8+ T cells from blood, with Jurkat cell RNA spiked in. Specified subset: FACS-sorted CD8+CD4-CCR7+CD45RA+ naive T cells. This TCR was recovered from a human donor in good health. Some libraries in this study had Jurkat cell RNA spiked in. The chain links TRBV20-1 to TRBJ2-2; no clear D. The CDR3 loop is CSARDASGHTGELFF. The CDR3 DNA follows: TGCAGTGCTAGAGATGCGTCCGGGCACACCGGGGAGCTGTTTTTT.